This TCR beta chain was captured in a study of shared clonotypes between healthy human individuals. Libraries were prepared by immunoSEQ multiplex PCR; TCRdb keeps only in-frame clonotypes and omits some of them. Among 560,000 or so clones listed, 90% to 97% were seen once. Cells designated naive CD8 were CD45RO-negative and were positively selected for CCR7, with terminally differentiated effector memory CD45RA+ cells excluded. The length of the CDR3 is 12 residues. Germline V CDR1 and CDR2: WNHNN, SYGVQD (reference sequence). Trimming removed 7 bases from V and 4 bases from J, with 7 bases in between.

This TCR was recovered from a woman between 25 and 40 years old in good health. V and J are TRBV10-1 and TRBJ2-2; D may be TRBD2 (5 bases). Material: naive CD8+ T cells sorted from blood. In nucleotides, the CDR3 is TGCGCCAGCAACCGGGGCACCGGGGAGCTGTTTTTT. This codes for CASNRGTGELFF.